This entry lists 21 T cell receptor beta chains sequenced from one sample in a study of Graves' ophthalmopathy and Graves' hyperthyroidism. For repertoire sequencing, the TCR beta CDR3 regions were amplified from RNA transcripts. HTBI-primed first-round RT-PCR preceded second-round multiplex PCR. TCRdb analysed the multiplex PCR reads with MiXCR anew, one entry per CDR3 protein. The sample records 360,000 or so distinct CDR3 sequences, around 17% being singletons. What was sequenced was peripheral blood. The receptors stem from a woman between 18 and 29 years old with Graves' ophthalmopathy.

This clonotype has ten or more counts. CDR3 region: CSARDRRVGELFF. CDR3 coding DNA: TGCAGTGCTAGAGATCGGAGGGTCGGGGAGCTGTTTTTT. The chain links TRBV20-1 to TRBJ2-2; D possibly corresponds to TRBD2 (6 bases). The CDR3 totals 13 residues. The ends were cut back, 0 bases at V and 7 bases at J, with 9 bases in the middle. Germline V gene data show CDR1 as DFQATT and CDR2 as SNEGSKA (reference sequence).

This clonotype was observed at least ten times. CDR3 sequence reads: CASSEADGSGNTIYF. The CDR3 DNA follows: TGTGCCAGCAGTGAAGCGGACGGCTCTGGAAACACCATATATTTT. The chain is built from TRBV6-1 and TRBJ1-3; unclear D gene. The CDR3 is 15 amino acids. Trimming pared 0 bases from V and 0 bases from J, leaving 6 bases between. Looked up from germline, CDR1 is MNHNS and CDR2 is SASEGT.

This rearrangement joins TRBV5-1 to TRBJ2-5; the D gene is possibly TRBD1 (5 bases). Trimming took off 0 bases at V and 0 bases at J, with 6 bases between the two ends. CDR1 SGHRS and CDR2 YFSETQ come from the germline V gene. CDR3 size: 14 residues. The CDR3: CASSLGTNQETQYF. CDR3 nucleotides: TGCGCCAGCAGCTTGGGGACAAACCAAGAGACCCAGTACTTC.

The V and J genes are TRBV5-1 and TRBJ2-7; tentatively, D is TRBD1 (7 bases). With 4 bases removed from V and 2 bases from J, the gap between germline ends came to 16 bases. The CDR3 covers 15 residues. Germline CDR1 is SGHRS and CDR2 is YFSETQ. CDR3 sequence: CASSGGQEGTYEQYF. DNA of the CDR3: TGCGCCAGCAGCGGTGGACAGGAGGGGACCTACGAGCAGTACTTC.

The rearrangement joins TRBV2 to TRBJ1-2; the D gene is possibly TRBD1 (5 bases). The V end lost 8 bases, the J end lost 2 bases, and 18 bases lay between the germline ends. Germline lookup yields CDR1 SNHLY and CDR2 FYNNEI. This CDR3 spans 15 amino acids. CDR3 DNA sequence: TGTGCCAGCGGGACGCAAGGGACGGAGAACTATGGCTACACCTTC. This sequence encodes CASGTQGTENYGYTF.

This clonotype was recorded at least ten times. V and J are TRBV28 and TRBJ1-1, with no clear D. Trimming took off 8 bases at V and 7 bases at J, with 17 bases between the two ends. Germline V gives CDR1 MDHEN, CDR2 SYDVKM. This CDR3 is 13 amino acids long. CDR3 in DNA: TGTGCCAGCGGAGGGCAACCGGGTATTGAAGCTTTCTTT. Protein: CASGGQPGIEAFF.

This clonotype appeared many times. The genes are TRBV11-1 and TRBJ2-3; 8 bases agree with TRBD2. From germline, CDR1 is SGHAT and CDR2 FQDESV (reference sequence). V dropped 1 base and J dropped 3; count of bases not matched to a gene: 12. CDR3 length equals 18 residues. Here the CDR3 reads CASSLVGREDRRTDTQYF. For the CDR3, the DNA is TGTGCCAGCAGCTTAGTCGGGCGGGAGGACCGCCGTACAGATACGCAGTATTTT. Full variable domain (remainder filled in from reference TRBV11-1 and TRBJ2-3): EAEVAQSPRYKITEKSQAVAFWCDPISGHATLYWYRQILGQGPELLVQFQDESVVDDSQLPKDRFSAERLKGVDSTLKIQPAELGDSAMYLCASSLVGREDRRTDTQYFGPGTRLTVL.

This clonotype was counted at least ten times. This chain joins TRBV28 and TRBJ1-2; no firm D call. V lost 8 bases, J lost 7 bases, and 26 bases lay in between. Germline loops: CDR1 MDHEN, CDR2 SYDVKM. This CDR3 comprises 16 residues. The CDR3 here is CASGENTPGRRGGYTF. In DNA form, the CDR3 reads TGTGCCAGCGGCGAGAACACCCCGGGGAGGCGAGGTGGCTACACCTTC.

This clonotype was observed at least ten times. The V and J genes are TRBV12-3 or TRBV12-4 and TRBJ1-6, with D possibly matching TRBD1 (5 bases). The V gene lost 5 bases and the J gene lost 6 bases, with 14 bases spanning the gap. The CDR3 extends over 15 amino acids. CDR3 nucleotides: TGTGCCAGCAGTGGGGGTATTAGGTTTAATTCACCCCTCCACTTT. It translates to CASSGGIRFNSPLHF.

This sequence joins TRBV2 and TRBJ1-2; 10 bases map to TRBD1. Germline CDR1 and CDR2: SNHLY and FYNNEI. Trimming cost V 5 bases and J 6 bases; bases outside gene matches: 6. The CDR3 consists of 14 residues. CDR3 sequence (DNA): TGTGCCAGCAGTATAACCGGGACAGGGGATGGCTACACCTTC. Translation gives CASSITGTGDGYTF.

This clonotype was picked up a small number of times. The chain's CDR3 is CASRWVGRSNQPQHF. The CDR3 coding sequence is TGTGCCAGCAGGTGGGTAGGCAGAAGCAATCAGCCCCAGCATTTT. The V call is TRBV14, the J call TRBJ1-5, with unresolved D. The CDR3 has 15 amino acids. Trimming took off 6 bases at V and 1 base at J, with 13 bases between the two ends. Germline-derived CDR1 and CDR2 are SGHDN and FVKESK.

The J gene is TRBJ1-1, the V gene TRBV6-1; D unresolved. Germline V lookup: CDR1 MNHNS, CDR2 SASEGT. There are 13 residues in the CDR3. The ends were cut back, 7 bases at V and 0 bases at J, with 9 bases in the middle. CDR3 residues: CASTKSLNTEAFF. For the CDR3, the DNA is TGTGCCAGCACCAAGAGCTTGAACACTGAAGCTTTCTTT.

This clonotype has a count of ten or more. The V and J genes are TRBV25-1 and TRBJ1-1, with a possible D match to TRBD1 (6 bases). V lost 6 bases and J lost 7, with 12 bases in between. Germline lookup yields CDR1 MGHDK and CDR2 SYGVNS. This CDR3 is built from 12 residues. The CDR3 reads CASREGGDEAFF. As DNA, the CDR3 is TGTGCCAGCAGGGAAGGGGGTGATGAAGCTTTCTTT.

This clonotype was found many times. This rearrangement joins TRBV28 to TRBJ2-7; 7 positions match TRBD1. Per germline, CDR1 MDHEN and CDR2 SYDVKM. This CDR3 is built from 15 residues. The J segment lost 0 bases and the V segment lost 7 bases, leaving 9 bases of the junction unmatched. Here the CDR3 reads CASTPDRTYSYEQYF. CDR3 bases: TGTGCCAGCACCCCGGACAGGACTTACTCCTACGAGCAGTACTTC.

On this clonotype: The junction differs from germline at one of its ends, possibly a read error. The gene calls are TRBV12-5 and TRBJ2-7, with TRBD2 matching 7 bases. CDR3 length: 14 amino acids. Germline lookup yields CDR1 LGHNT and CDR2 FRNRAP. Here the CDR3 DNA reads TGTGCTAGTGGCTTGGGACTACCAACCTACGAGCAGTACTTC. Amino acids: CASGLGLPTYEQYF.

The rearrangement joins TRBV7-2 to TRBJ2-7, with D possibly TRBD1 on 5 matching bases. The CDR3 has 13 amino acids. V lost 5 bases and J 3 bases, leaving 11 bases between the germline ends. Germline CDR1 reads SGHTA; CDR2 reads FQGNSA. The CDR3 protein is CASSGGHIYEQYF. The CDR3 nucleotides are TGTGCCAGCAGCGGCGGACATATCTACGAGCAGTACTTC.

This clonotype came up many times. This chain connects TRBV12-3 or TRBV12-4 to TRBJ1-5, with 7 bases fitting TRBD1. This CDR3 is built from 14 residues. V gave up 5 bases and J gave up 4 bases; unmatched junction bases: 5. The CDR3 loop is CASSTTGENQPQHF. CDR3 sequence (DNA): TGTGCCAGCAGTACAACAGGGGAGAATCAGCCCCAGCATTTT.

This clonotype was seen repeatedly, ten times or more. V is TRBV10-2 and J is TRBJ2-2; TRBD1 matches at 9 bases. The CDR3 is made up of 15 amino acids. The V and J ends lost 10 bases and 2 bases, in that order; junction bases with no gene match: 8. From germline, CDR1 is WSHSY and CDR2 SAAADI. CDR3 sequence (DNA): TGCGCCACCAAGGGGACAGGGACCAACACCGGGGAGCTGTTTTTT. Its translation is CATKGTGTNTGELFF.

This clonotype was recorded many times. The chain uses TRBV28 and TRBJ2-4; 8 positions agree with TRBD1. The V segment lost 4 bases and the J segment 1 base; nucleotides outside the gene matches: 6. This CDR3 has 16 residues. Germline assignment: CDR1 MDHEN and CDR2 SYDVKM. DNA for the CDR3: TGTGCCAGCAGTTCGACAGGGGTCGGGGCCAAAAACATTCAGTACTTC. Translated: CASSSTGVGAKNIQYF.

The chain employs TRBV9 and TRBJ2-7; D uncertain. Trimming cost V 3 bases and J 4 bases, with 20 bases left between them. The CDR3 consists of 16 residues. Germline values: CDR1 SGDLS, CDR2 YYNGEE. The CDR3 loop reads CASSAGQPSGFYEQYF. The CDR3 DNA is TGTGCCAGCAGCGCGGGCCAACCTTCGGGTTTTTACGAGCAGTACTTC.

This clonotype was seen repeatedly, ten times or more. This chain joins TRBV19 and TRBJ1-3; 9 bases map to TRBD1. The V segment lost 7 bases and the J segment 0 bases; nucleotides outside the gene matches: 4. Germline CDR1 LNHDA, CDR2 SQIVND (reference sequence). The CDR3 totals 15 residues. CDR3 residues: CASKDRGSSGNTIYF. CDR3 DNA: TGTGCCAGTAAGGACAGGGGTTCCTCTGGAAACACCATATATTTT. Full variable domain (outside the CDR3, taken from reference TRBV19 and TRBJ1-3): DGGITQSPKYLFRKEGQNVTLSCEQNLNHDAMYWYRQDPGQGLRLIYYSQIVNDFQKGDIAEGYSVSREKKESFPLTVTSAQKNPTAFYLCASKDRGSSGNTIYFGEGSWLTVV.